These 20 T cell receptor beta chains originate from one sample sequenced in a study of CD8 T cells in ankylosing spondylitis. TCRdb re-derived calls from the 5' RACE reads in MiXCR, one entry per CDR3 protein. The table includes roughly 440,000 distinct CDR3 sequences, 17% detected once. Their specific antigens are unknown. Findings and limits, study-wide: Typical of ankylosing spondylitis blood, it appeared, was a TCR beta motif of fewer than ten highly homologous variants.

The sequencing sample was made of blood, either unsorted or a sorted T cell fraction (not recorded which). The receptors derive from a male donor with ankylosing spondylitis.

The V gene is TRBV4-2, the J gene TRBJ1-1; D gene ambiguous. V was pared by 0 bases and J by 5 bases, with 13 bases between. This CDR3 is built from 15 residues. Germline V gives CDR1 LGHNA, CDR2 YNFKEQ. The DNA for the CDR3 is TGTGCCAGCAGCCAAGAAGAATTGCAGGATACTGAAGCTTTCTTT. Encoded protein: CASSQEELQDTEAFF.

The rearrangement joins TRBV27 to TRBJ2-5, with 10 bases aligning to TRBD1. This CDR3 is built from 15 residues. The V and J ends lost 4 bases and 3 bases, in that order; junction bases with no gene match: 5. Germline V gene sequence: CDR1 MNHEY, CDR2 SMNVEV (reference sequence). CDR3 in amino acids: CASSSVGTGEETQYF. Here the CDR3 DNA reads TGTGCCAGCAGTTCGGTTGGGACAGGGGAAGAGACCCAGTACTTC.

The chain couples TRBV10-2 to TRBJ1-2; weak D call: TRBD1 (5 bases). V lost 0 bases to trimming and J lost 8 bases, with 10 bases between them. The germline gives CDR1 WSHSY, CDR2 SAAADI. The CDR3 covers 13 residues. CDR3 DNA: TGCGCCAGCAGTGAGTCCGGGACCCGAGGCTACACCTTC. It codes for CASSESGTRGYTF.

This clonotype was found a few times. The V gene is TRBV12-3 or TRBV12-4, the J gene TRBJ1-2; 8 nucleotides match TRBD1. Trimming at V came to 2 bases and at J to 8 bases, leaving 10 bases not matched to a gene. The CDR3 covers 15 residues. CDR3 nucleotides: TGTGCCAGCAGTTTAAACCAGGCCAGGGGGCACGGCTACACCTTC. Its translation is CASSLNQARGHGYTF.

A single count supports this clonotype. The chain combines TRBV20-1 with TRBJ1-5; 9 bases agree with TRBD1. This CDR3 spans 14 amino acids. Germline trimming cut 6 bases from V and 4 bases from J; bases unmatched to any gene: 7. Germline V gene lookup returns CDR1 DFQATT and CDR2 SNEGSKA (reference sequence). CDR3 loop: CSARQGDWNQPQHF. The CDR3 DNA reads TGCAGTGCGCGACAGGGGGATTGGAATCAGCCCCAGCATTTT.

This clonotype turned up a few times. Its ends do not fully match the called genes, so a read error is possible. The chain uses TRBV7-7 and TRBJ2-3, with 8 bases lining up with TRBD1. This CDR3 has 15 amino acids. Germline values: CDR1 SSHAT, CDR2 FNYEAQ (reference sequence). The CDR3 DNA sequence: TGTGCTAGCAGCCCCGGACAGGGAAAGGCAGATACGCAGTATTTT. Protein sequence: CASSPGQGKADTQYF.

This clonotype was observed a few times. The chain uses TRBV29-1 and TRBJ2-5; tentatively, D is TRBD1 or TRBD2 (5 bases each). V was trimmed by 0 bases and J by 4 bases, leaving 9 bases between them. This CDR3 is built from 13 residues. Germline-derived CDR1 and CDR2 are SQVTM and ANQGSEA. The CDR3 bases are TGCAGCGTTGAAGATCGGGGACGAGAGACCCAGTACTTC. It codes for CSVEDRGRETQYF. Full variable domain (missing parts from reference TRBV29-1 and TRBJ2-5): SAVISQKPSRDICQRGTSLTIQCQVDSQVTMMFWYRQQPGQSLTLIATANQGSEATYESGFVIDKFPISRPNLTFSTLTVSNMSPEDSSIYLCSVEDRGRETQYFGPGTRLLVL.

The genes are TRBV28 and TRBJ2-3; 15 nucleotides agree with TRBD2. This CDR3 spans 17 amino acids. Trimming removed 4 bases from V and 2 bases from J; junction bases left unmatched: 4. CDR1 is MDHEN, CDR2 SYDVKM, per germline. DNA of the CDR3: TGTGCCAGCAGTTCGGGACTAGCGGGAGGCCACACAGATACGCAGTATTTT. It encodes CASSSGLAGGHTDTQYF.

This chain connects TRBV20-1 to TRBJ1-2; perhaps TRBD1 as D (6 bases). Germline-derived CDR1 and CDR2 are DFQATT and SNEGSKA (reference sequence). The V gene lost 2 bases and the J gene lost 6 bases, with 13 bases spanning the gap. The CDR3 is 13 residues long. For the CDR3, the DNA is TGCAGTGCTAGATCCACAGGGCTTGATGGCTACACCTTC. This sequence encodes CSARSTGLDGYTF.

Only a few counts were recorded for this clonotype. V gene TRBV29-1 combines with J gene TRBJ2-3; no clear D gene. Germline CDR1 is SQVTM and CDR2 is ANQGSEA. The CDR3 extends over 12 amino acids. V was pared by 5 bases and J by 4 bases, with 10 bases between. CDR3 coding DNA: TGCAGCGTTTTGAATCAGGCAGATACGCAGTATTTT. It encodes CSVLNQADTQYF.

This clonotype was seen ten or more times. The chain joins TRBV2 to TRBJ2-3; D is possibly TRBD1 or TRBD2 (5 bases each). Germline CDR1 is SNHLY and CDR2 is FYNNEI. V was pared by 8 bases and J by 7 bases, with 16 bases between. This CDR3 comprises 13 residues. The DNA for the CDR3 is TGTGCCAGCCTCGGGACCCCCTTTCATACGCAGTATTTT. It encodes CASLGTPFHTQYF.

The genes are TRBV7-2 and TRBJ2-3; D is unclear. This CDR3 has 12 amino acids. The germline gives CDR1 SGHTA, CDR2 FQGNSA. V lost 5 bases and J 7 bases, leaving 10 bases between the germline ends. The CDR3 region has the DNA TGTGCCAGCAGCCCGGGTGTGAATACGCAGTATTTT. It specifies CASSPGVNTQYF.

This clonotype came up many times. The rearrangement joins TRBV7-2 to TRBJ2-1; tentatively, D is TRBD1 or TRBD2 (5 bases each). The CDR3 has 16 residues. V lost 3 bases and J 0 bases, leaving 12 bases between the germline ends. The germline gives CDR1 SGHTA, CDR2 FQGNSA. CDR3 bases: TGTGCCAGCAGCTTCGATTCTGGGGGCTCCTACAATGAGCAGTTCTTC. It is translated as CASSFDSGGSYNEQFF.

There are many counts of this clonotype. The chain links TRBV7-9 to TRBJ1-1; 7 bases are shared with TRBD1. Germline-derived CDR1 and CDR2 are SEHNR and FQNEAQ (reference sequence). The trim removed 5 bases at V and 2 bases at J, leaving 8 bases unmatched. The CDR3 loop spans 15 amino acids. The CDR3 DNA reads as TGTGCCAGCAGCCTCCACGGACAGGTCAACACTGAAGCTTTCTTT. It encodes CASSLHGQVNTEAFF.

This clonotype was picked up many times. The rearrangement links TRBV6-5 to TRBJ1-6; maybe TRBD1 (6 bases). This CDR3 is built from 17 residues. Germline loops: CDR1 MNHEY, CDR2 SVGAGI. The V gene lost 3 bases and the J gene lost 8 bases, with 20 bases spanning the gap. The CDR3 nucleotides are TGTGCCAGCAGTTATTCCACCGCCGGGGGCGCGGATTCACCCCTCCACTTT. It encodes CASSYSTAGGADSPLHF.

In its sample, this clonotype was seen many times. V usage is TRBV29-1 and J usage is TRBJ1-2; TRBD1 might be the D (5 bases). Germline assignment: CDR1 SQVTM and CDR2 ANQGSEA. This CDR3 contains 13 residues. V was trimmed by 2 bases and J by 5 bases, leaving 12 bases between them. The CDR3 reads CSVELRGRYGYTF. The CDR3 DNA follows: TGCAGCGTTGAACTAAGGGGAAGGTATGGCTACACCTTC.

The chain links TRBV10-3 to TRBJ2-1; 13 nucleotides line up with TRBD2. The J segment lost 8 bases and the V segment lost 6 bases, leaving 16 bases of the junction unmatched. This CDR3 comprises 18 residues. Per the germline V gene, CDR1 is ENHRY and CDR2 is SYGVKD. For the CDR3, the DNA is TGTGCCATCAGGCACCTGGGGACTAGCGGGAACGTCTTGGATGAGCAGTTCTTC. Its translation is CAIRHLGTSGNVLDEQFF.

This chain connects TRBV5-1 to TRBJ2-7; 8 positions match TRBD1. This CDR3 is 15 amino acids long. Unmatched junction bases numbered 4, after V lost 0 bases and J lost 2 bases. Germline CDR1 reads SGHRS; CDR2 reads YFSETQ. The CDR3 nucleotides read TGCGCCAGCAGCTTGGTGACAGGGGCAGCCTACGAGCAGTACTTC. Protein sequence: CASSLVTGAAYEQYF.

This clonotype was picked up a small number of times. The rearrangement links TRBV5-6 to TRBJ2-1; D tentatively fits TRBD1 or TRBD2 (5 bases each). The germline gives CDR1 SGHDT, CDR2 YYEEEE. This CDR3 is 16 amino acids long. The germline V and J ends were trimmed by 1 base and 8 bases, with 19 bases remaining between them. The CDR3 sequence: CASSLFEGNLGYEQFF. CDR3 sequence (DNA): TGTGCCAGCAGCTTGTTTGAGGGGAACTTGGGCTATGAGCAGTTCTTC. The full variable domain, rest sourced from reference TRBV5-6 and TRBJ2-1, is DAGVTQSPTHLIKTRGQQVTLRCSPKSGHDTVSWYQQALGQGPQFIFQYYEEEERQRGNFPDRFSGHQFPNYSSELNVNALLLGDSALYLCASSLFEGNLGYEQFFGPGTRLTVL.

Only a few counts were recorded for this clonotype. The genes are TRBV5-1 and TRBJ1-4; a possible D gene is TRBD1 (6 bases). The CDR3 is made up of 13 amino acids. V lost 7 bases to trimming and J lost 7 bases, with 14 bases between them. Germline V gives CDR1 SGHRS, CDR2 YFSETQ. Written as DNA, the CDR3 is TGCGCCAGCCGCCTAGGGGGAACTGAAAAACTGTTTTTT. It encodes CASRLGGTEKLFF.